The 25 T cell receptor beta chains given below trace back to one sample, sequenced in a study of cytomegalovirus exposure and HLA in healthy donors. Use of 60 Vbeta and 13 Jbeta primers characterized the PCR. Libraries were prepared by immunoSEQ multiplex PCR; TCRdb keeps only in-frame clonotypes and omits some of them. The sample lists 100,000 to 150,000 clones; around 83% were seen once. Material: PBMCs. These receptors came from a man aged 45 to 65 in good health and CMV-seronegative.

This clone has only a few counts. This chain joins TRBV2 and TRBJ1-2; TRBD1 agrees at 9 bases. Unmatched junction bases numbered 7, after V lost 6 bases and J lost 2 bases. The CDR3 is 15 amino acids. Germline loops: CDR1 SNHLY, CDR2 FYNNEI. The CDR3 DNA reads TGTGCCAGCAGGCGACTTGGACAGGGGAACTATGGCTACACCTTC. Protein sequence: CASRRLGQGNYGYTF.

The chain is built from TRBV4-1 and TRBJ1-4, with D tentatively TRBD1 (6 bases). CDR1 MGHRA and CDR2 YSYEKL come from the germline V gene. V gave up 4 bases and J gave up 10 bases, with 19 bases separating them. This CDR3 has 15 residues. CDR3 DNA: TGCGCCAGCAGCCTAGAGGCCGGGGGGCGTGCAAAACTGTTTTTT. This gives the protein CASSLEAGGRAKLFF.

This clone was detected only once. The rearrangement links TRBV11-2 to TRBJ1-4; TRBD1 might be the D (6 bases). The germline V gene encodes CDR1 SGHAT and CDR2 FQNNGV. Between the trimmed V and J ends, which lost 4 bases and 9 bases, there was a span of 9 bases. The CDR3 has 12 amino acids. The CDR3 protein is CASSSQGQKLFF. CDR3 coding DNA: TGTGCCAGCAGCTCCCAGGGGCAAAAACTGTTTTTT.

The chain uses TRBV4-2 and TRBJ1-6, with TRBD1 identical over 8 bases. J lost 9 bases, V lost 0 bases, and 13 bases had no gene match. CDR1 is LGHNA and CDR2 is YNFKEQ in the germline V gene. The CDR3 extends over 18 amino acids. The CDR3 sequence: CASSQDPNGQGIGSPLHF. CDR3 sequence (DNA): TGTGCCAGCAGCCAAGATCCCAACGGACAGGGCATAGGTTCACCCCTCCACTTT.

The chain uses TRBV27 and TRBJ2-7; no clear D. The length of the CDR3 is 13 residues. Trimming removed 5 bases from V and 0 bases from J, with 8 bases in between. Germline-derived CDR1 and CDR2 are MNHEY and SMNVEV (reference sequence). Written as DNA, the CDR3 is TGTGCCAGCAGTGCCACAGTCTCCTACGAGCAGTACTTC. Protein: CASSATVSYEQYF.

This clone was seen a single time. The chain recombines TRBV19 with TRBJ1-1, with D unclear. This CDR3 has 15 residues. The V gene lost 1 base and the J gene lost 5 bases, with 14 bases spanning the gap. Per germline, CDR1 LNHDA and CDR2 SQIVND (reference sequence). DNA for the CDR3: TGTGCCAGTAGTATAGGTTCAGTCTCGGGAACTGAAGCTTTCTTT. Protein product: CASSIGSVSGTEAFF.

The gene calls are TRBV11-2 and TRBJ1-1, with TRBD1 as a possible D gene (5 bases). Germline loops: CDR1 SGHAT, CDR2 FQNNGV. V lost 5 bases, J lost 6 bases, and 10 bases lay in between. The CDR3 covers 12 residues. The CDR3 protein is CASSPRVPEAFF. The CDR3 bases are TGTGCCAGCAGCCCCAGGGTACCTGAAGCTTTCTTT. Full variable domain (rest looked up from reference TRBV11-2 and TRBJ1-1): EAGVAQSPRYKIIEKRQSVAFWCNPISGHATLYWYQQILGQGPKLLIQFQNNGVVDDSQLPKDRFSAERLKGVDSTLKIQPAKLEDSAVYLCASSPRVPEAFFGQGTRLTVV.

The V gene is TRBV27, the J gene TRBJ1-5; 7 bases are a match to TRBD1. CDR1 is MNHEY and CDR2 is SMNVEV in the germline V gene (reference sequence). This CDR3 is built from 13 residues. After removal of 11 bases from V and 6 bases from J, the junction contained 10 bases not matched to a gene. The CDR3 DNA sequence: TGTGCCGCCGGGCAGGGGGAAAGTCAGCCCCAGCATTTT. It translates to CAAGQGESQPQHF.

The V gene is TRBV6-6, the J gene TRBJ2-7; 8 bases are a match to TRBD2. Looked up from germline, CDR1 is MNHNY and CDR2 is SVGAGI (reference sequence). V dropped 8 bases and J dropped 8; count of bases not matched to a gene: 14. This CDR3 region has 14 residues. The DNA for the CDR3 is TGTGCCAGCTGGACGGGGGGGCGCGGGTCGAAGCAGTACTTC. Translated: CASWTGGRGSKQYF.

The rearrangement uses TRBV7-2 and TRBJ1-1; D remains ambiguous. The length of the CDR3 is 14 residues. The germline gives CDR1 SGHTA, CDR2 FQGNSA. Trimming cost V 1 base and J 7 bases, with 13 bases left between them. Here the CDR3 reads CASSLEGRGYEAFF. CDR3 bases: TGTGCCAGCAGCTTAGAGGGCCGGGGTTATGAAGCTTTCTTT. Full variable domain (missing parts from reference TRBV7-2 and TRBJ1-1): GAGVSQSPSNKVTEKGKDVELRCDPISGHTALYWYRQSLGQGLEFLIYFQGNSAPDKSGLPSDRFSAERTGGSVSTLTIQRTQQEDSAVYLCASSLEGRGYEAFFGQGTRLTVV.

The chain couples TRBV5-1 to TRBJ2-3, with 8 bases lining up with TRBD1. J gave up 2 bases and V 5 bases, and 10 bases lay outside the gene matches. The germline V gene encodes CDR1 SGHRS and CDR2 YFSETQ. The CDR3 has 16 amino acids. The chain's CDR3 is CASRETGAFYTDTQYF. The CDR3 coding sequence is TGCGCCAGCAGGGAGACAGGGGCATTTTACACAGATACGCAGTATTTT.

There are a few counts of this clone. The rearrangement links TRBV5-6 to TRBJ2-1, with unresolved D. The germline V gene has CDR1 SGHDT and CDR2 YYEEEE. The CDR3 sequence is 15 residues long. Trimming pared 0 bases from V and 0 bases from J, leaving 7 bases between. The CDR3 DNA reads as TGTGCCAGCAGCTTGGTCTCTTCCTCCTACAATGAGCAGTTCTTC. As protein: CASSLVSSSYNEQFF.

The gene calls are TRBV7-8 and TRBJ1-2, with TRBD1 as a possible D gene (5 bases). V shed 2 bases and J shed 4 bases, with 17 bases lying between them. The germline V gene has CDR1 SGHVS and CDR2 FQNEAQ. This CDR3 has 16 residues. Here the CDR3 reads CASSLNKGPVGYGYTF. Written as DNA, the CDR3 is TGTGCCAGCAGCTTAAATAAGGGGCCGGTGGGCTATGGCTACACCTTC.

The chain links TRBV6-5 to TRBJ2-7; possible D gene TRBD2, 5 bases. Trimming cost V 6 bases and J 6 bases, with 18 bases left between them. This CDR3 spans 14 amino acids. Germline CDR1 MNHEY, CDR2 SVGAGI. This CDR3 reads CASSRDASLSEQYF. CDR3 DNA: TGTGCCAGCAGCCGGGATGCTAGTCTCTCCGAGCAGTACTTC.

The chain's CDR3 is CASSEIGGNNNEQFF. DNA of the CDR3: TGTGCCAGCAGTGAAATCGGGGGGAATAACAATGAGCAGTTCTTC. The V gene is TRBV6-1, the J gene TRBJ2-1, with 7 nucleotides matching TRBD2. Germline V gives CDR1 MNHNS, CDR2 SASEGT. J lost 5 bases, V lost 2 bases, and 6 bases had no gene match. CDR3 length: 15 residues.

The V gene is TRBV2, the J gene TRBJ2-2; D perhaps matches TRBD2 (6 bases). V was shortened by 8 bases and J by 0 bases, with 7 bases between the two germline ends. CDR1 and CDR2 from the germline V gene are SNHLY and FYNNEI. This CDR3 region has 13 residues. In DNA form, the CDR3 reads TGTGCCAGCGGGACTCCGAACACCGGGGAGCTGTTTTTT. Protein: CASGTPNTGELFF.

The V gene is TRBV29-1, the J gene TRBJ1-2; D unclear. The V end was cut by 1 base, the J end by 8 bases, with 11 bases between. This CDR3 has 12 residues. Germline CDR1 is SQVTM and CDR2 is ANQGSEA. The CDR3 loop reads CSVEVAGIGYTF. CDR3 nucleotide sequence: TGCAGCGTTGAAGTAGCGGGGATCGGCTACACCTTC.

The rearrangement joins TRBV5-1 to TRBJ1-1; maybe TRBD1 (5 bases). CDR3 size: 16 residues. V lost 2 bases and J 1 base, leaving 15 bases between the germline ends. Germline CDR1 SGHRS, CDR2 YFSETQ. The CDR3, as DNA: TGCGCCAGCAGCTTCGTAACCGGGACTGAGAACACTGAAGCTTTCTTT. Protein: CASSFVTGTENTEAFF.

The CDR3 DNA follows: TGTGCCATCACGTCTCTAGCGGGGGAGGCCGGGGAGCTGTTTTTT. This translates into CAITSLAGEAGELFF. The chain has TRBV10-3 and TRBJ2-2; 10 bases align to TRBD2. Germline V lookup: CDR1 ENHRY, CDR2 SYGVKD. CDR3 length: 15 residues. V dropped 7 bases and J dropped 6; count of bases not matched to a gene: 8.

This sequence joins TRBV11-2 and TRBJ1-6; D might be TRBD1 (5 bases). This CDR3 has 14 amino acids. Germline CDR1 SGHAT, CDR2 FQNNGV. The ends were cut back, 5 bases at V and 5 bases at J, with 10 bases in the middle. In nucleotides, the CDR3 is TGTGCCAGCAGCCTGACAGTGGATAATTCACCCCTCCACTTT. Translation gives CASSLTVDNSPLHF.

Note on this clone: The sample holds other DNA sequences that translate to the same CDR3. J is TRBJ1-6 and V is TRBV6-1; D perhaps matches TRBD1 (6 bases). The germline gives CDR1 MNHNS, CDR2 SASEGT. Trimming removed 7 bases from V and 4 bases from J, with 14 bases in between. The CDR3 is made up of 15 amino acids. The CDR3 DNA reads as TGTGCCAGCATCCTGGGGGCGCATTATAATTCACCCCTCCACTTT. Translated, it gives CASILGAHYNSPLHF.

V usage is TRBV7-9 and J usage is TRBJ2-3, with a weak D call TRBD2 (5 bases). Trimming stripped 3 bases from V and 2 bases from J, with 12 bases between. The CDR3 is made up of 15 amino acids. The germline V gene has CDR1 SEHNR and CDR2 FQNEAQ (reference sequence). The CDR3 loop is CASSFSGSHTDTQYF. CDR3 coding DNA: TGTGCCAGCAGCTTCAGCGGATCCCACACAGATACGCAGTATTTT. Using reference TRBV7-9 and TRBJ2-3 for the parts outside the CDR3, the full variable domain is DTGVSQNPRHKITKRGQNVTFRCDPISEHNRLYWYRQTLGQGPEFLTYFQNEAQLEKSRLLSDRFSAERPKGSFSTLEIQRTEQGDSAMYLCASSFSGSHTDTQYFGPGTRLTVL.

V usage is TRBV29-1 and J usage is TRBJ2-5; 8 nucleotides align to TRBD2. This CDR3 is built from 13 residues. V gave up 4 bases and J gave up 3 bases; unmatched junction bases: 4. From germline, CDR1 is SQVTM and CDR2 ANQGSEA. For the CDR3, the DNA is TGCAGCGTTGGTGGAGCGGGGGAAGAGACCCAGTACTTC. Its translation: CSVGGAGEETQYF.

The chain employs TRBV6-5 and TRBJ1-1, with 8 positions matching TRBD1. The trim removed 5 bases at V and 5 bases at J, leaving 10 bases unmatched. In germline, CDR1 is MNHEY, CDR2 SVGAGI. This CDR3 comprises 15 residues. CDR3 protein: CASSANYRGITEAFF. In DNA form, the CDR3 reads TGTGCCAGCAGTGCTAATTACAGGGGGATTACTGAAGCTTTCTTT.

J is TRBJ2-5 and V is TRBV30, with TRBD1 matching over 12 bases. CDR1 and CDR2 from the germline V gene are GTSNPN and SVGIG (reference sequence). This CDR3 contains 14 residues. The V and J ends lost 2 bases and 5 bases, in that order; junction bases with no gene match: 3. CDR3 loop: CAWSPGQGAETQYF. The CDR3, as DNA: TGTGCCTGGAGTCCGGGACAGGGGGCGGAGACCCAGTACTTC.